The 21 T cell receptor beta chains presented below share a single source sample, sequenced in a study of T cell changes during pregnancy in multiple sclerosis. TCRdb keeps only in-frame clones here, not all; method: immunoSEQ multiplex PCR. This sample has about 53,000 clones, with roughly 89% found just once. The specimen comprised peripheral blood, sampled after pregnancy. The receptors were gathered from a female donor in good health, enrolled as a control in a pregnancy study.

The chain combines TRBV6-5 with TRBJ1-1, with 10 bases matching TRBD1. This CDR3 comprises 14 residues. V was clipped by 0 bases and J by 5 bases; unmatched bases: 0. The germline gives CDR1 MNHEY, CDR2 SVGAGI. The CDR3 nucleotides are TGTGCCAGCAGTTACTCGGACAGGGGGACTGAAGCTTTCTTT. Translating gives CASSYSDRGTEAFF.

V and J are TRBV4-2 and TRBJ1-4; TRBD1 is a possible D gene (6 bases). The V end lost 3 bases, the J end lost 0 bases, and 11 bases lay between the germline ends. The CDR3 spans 16 residues. Germline values: CDR1 LGHNA, CDR2 YNFKEQ. The CDR3 region is CASSQTGLATNEKLFF. For the CDR3, the DNA is TGTGCCAGCAGCCAGACAGGTCTTGCAACTAATGAAAAACTGTTTTTT.

The chain is built from TRBV4-3 and TRBJ1-3; no firm D call. This CDR3 is built from 17 residues. V lost 0 bases and J 2 bases, leaving 14 bases between the germline ends. The germline V gene encodes CDR1 LGHNA and CDR2 YSLEER. CDR3 loop: CASSQEDVGATGNTIYF. Written as DNA, the CDR3 is TGCGCCAGCAGCCAAGAAGACGTCGGAGCTACTGGAAACACCATATATTTT.

The J gene is TRBJ1-2, the V gene TRBV6-1; D remains ambiguous. V lost 8 bases and J lost 5, with 15 bases in between. The CDR3 length is 13 residues. Per the germline V gene, CDR1 is MNHNS and CDR2 is SASEGT. In DNA, the CDR3 is TGTGCCAGCGGAGGAGGAATCGAGTATGGCTACACCTTC. Translated: CASGGGIEYGYTF.

The V and J genes are TRBV5-5 and TRBJ1-1, with D possibly TRBD1 on 6 matching bases. Per germline, CDR1 SGHKS and CDR2 YYEKEE (reference sequence). V was shortened by 0 bases and J by 4 bases, with 10 bases between the two germline ends. The CDR3 is 14 residues long. As DNA, the CDR3 is TGTGCCAGCAGCTTGGTAAGCAGGGGCACTGAAGCTTTCTTT. Translated: CASSLVSRGTEAFF.

The V gene is TRBV15, the J gene TRBJ1-2; 9 positions match TRBD1. Germline V CDR1 and CDR2: LNHNV, YYDKDF (reference sequence). The CDR3 length is 15 residues. Germline trimming cut 8 bases from V and 7 bases from J; bases unmatched to any gene: 14. The CDR3 is CATPPRGTGPIGYTF. CDR3 DNA sequence: TGTGCCACCCCCCCGAGAGGGACAGGGCCAATTGGCTACACCTTC.

The count of this clone is one. The genes are TRBV6-1 and TRBJ2-7; 8 bases are a match to TRBD1. CDR3 length: 14 amino acids. With V trimmed by 6 bases and J by 2 bases, 6 bases remained unmatched. Germline CDR1 is MNHNS and CDR2 is SASEGT. The CDR3 reads CASSPGQGTYEQYF. In nucleotides, the CDR3 is TGTGCCAGCAGCCCCGGACAGGGAACCTACGAGCAGTACTTC.

The gene calls are TRBV4-1 and TRBJ2-3; 9 bases fit TRBD2. Germline trimming cut 1 base from V and 6 bases from J; bases unmatched to any gene: 8. CDR3 length equals 16 residues. Germline V gene data show CDR1 as MGHRA and CDR2 as YSYEKL. CDR3 DNA: TGCGCCAGCAGCCAAGTAGGAGCGGGGGGCTGGGATACGCAGTATTTT. As protein: CASSQVGAGGWDTQYF.

This clone has only one observation. The V gene is TRBV5-6, the J gene TRBJ2-1; 10 bases align to TRBD2. The trim removed 5 bases at V and 5 bases at J, leaving 7 bases unmatched. This CDR3 comprises 15 residues. From germline, CDR1 is SGHDT and CDR2 YYEEEE. Here the CDR3 reads CASSRRLAGHNEQFF. CDR3 coding DNA: TGTGCCAGCAGTCGTCGACTAGCGGGTCACAATGAGCAGTTCTTC.

The CDR3 DNA follows: TGTGCCAGCAGTTTGACGGGGTATAATTCACCCCTCCACTTT. Its translation is CASSLTGYNSPLHF. This chain connects TRBV28 to TRBJ1-6; the D is unclear. This CDR3 contains 14 residues. V was trimmed by 3 bases and J by 4 bases, leaving 7 bases between them. CDR1 and CDR2 from the germline V gene are MDHEN and SYDVKM.

The genes are TRBV28 and TRBJ2-4; unclear D gene. This CDR3 comprises 15 residues. Germline V gene data show CDR1 as MDHEN and CDR2 as SYDVKM. V was clipped by 6 bases and J by 0 bases, with 12 bases between them. CDR3 protein: CASSPPRQAKNIQYF. The DNA of the CDR3 is TGTGCCAGCAGCCCCCCTAGGCAAGCCAAAAACATTCAGTACTTC.

The count of this clone is one. The chain joins TRBV4-1 to TRBJ2-5; tentative D call: TRBD2 (7 bases). The V and J ends lost 4 bases and 5 bases respectively, with 20 bases between them. Germline V gene lookup returns CDR1 MGHRA and CDR2 YSYEKL. The CDR3 runs to 16 residues. The CDR3 loop reads CASSPLRRGPSETQYF. The CDR3, as DNA: TGCGCCAGCAGCCCGTTGAGGCGGGGGCCCAGCGAGACCCAGTACTTC.

J is TRBJ1-2 and V is TRBV6-6, with D perhaps matching TRBD1 (5 bases). Deletions cut 10 bases from V and 2 bases from J, with 17 bases between. In germline, CDR1 is MNHNY, CDR2 SVGAGI (reference sequence). The CDR3 is 14 residues long. CDR3 nucleotides: TGTGCCACCCATAAAGACAGTCAAAACTATGGCTACACCTTC. Translation gives CATHKDSQNYGYTF.

This sequence joins TRBV6-1 and TRBJ1-3, with D maybe TRBD1 (6 bases). V was shortened by 0 bases and J by 8 bases, with 14 bases between the two germline ends. This CDR3 has 15 amino acids. In germline, CDR1 is MNHNS, CDR2 SASEGT. The chain's CDR3 is CASSEAQSGGHTIYF. In DNA, the CDR3 is TGTGCCAGCAGTGAAGCGCAGTCCGGGGGGCACACCATATATTTT.

The V gene is TRBV6-1, the J gene TRBJ2-1, with 8 bases fitting TRBD2. The junction had 2 bases not matched to a gene; V was cut back by 1 base and J by 3 bases. This CDR3 is 15 amino acids long. Germline loops: CDR1 MNHNS, CDR2 SASEGT. This chain's CDR3 is CASSEVAGSYNEQFF. CDR3 bases: TGTGCCAGCAGTGAAGTAGCGGGAAGCTACAATGAGCAGTTCTTC.

The V and J genes are TRBV19 and TRBJ2-1; D may be TRBD2 (5 bases). Germline CDR1 and CDR2: LNHDA and SQIVND (reference sequence). V lost 3 bases and J lost 2, with 8 bases in between. The CDR3 runs to 14 residues. The CDR3 nucleotides are TGTGCCAGTAGTATCCGAGGGACCTACAATGAGCAGTTCTTC. Residues: CASSIRGTYNEQFF.

The rearrangement joins TRBV7-7 to TRBJ2-7, with D maybe TRBD1 (6 bases). Looked up from germline, CDR1 is SSHAT and CDR2 is FNYEAQ (reference sequence). This CDR3 is 12 amino acids long. V lost 4 bases and J lost 3, with 7 bases in between. The CDR3 sequence is CASSSRGYEQYF. CDR3 DNA sequence: TGTGCCAGCAGCTCCAGGGGCTACGAGCAGTACTTC.

V is TRBV29-1 and J is TRBJ2-1; 7 bases are shared with TRBD1. The CDR3 runs 13 residues. CDR1 is SQVTM and CDR2 is ANQGSEA in the germline V gene. The J segment lost 8 bases and the V segment lost 2 bases, leaving 6 bases of the junction unmatched. CDR3 nucleotides: TGCAGCGTTGAACCAGGGGGTAGGGATGAGCAGTTCTTC. Translating gives CSVEPGGRDEQFF.

The V gene is TRBV9, the J gene TRBJ2-5, with a tentative D call TRBD2 (6 bases). This CDR3 comprises 14 residues. The V and J ends lost 0 bases and 4 bases respectively, with 10 bases between them. From germline, CDR1 is SGDLS and CDR2 YYNGEE. This chain's CDR3 is CASSVAREAETQYF. CDR3 in DNA: TGTGCCAGCAGCGTAGCCAGGGAGGCAGAGACCCAGTACTTC.

This clone was seen a single time. The rearrangement uses TRBV4-3 and TRBJ2-7; TRBD2 might be the D (6 bases). CDR1 and CDR2 from the germline V gene are LGHNA and YSLEER. CDR3 length: 14 amino acids. Deletions cut 0 bases from V and 4 bases from J, with 10 bases between. CDR3 sequence: CASSQERGGYEQYF. DNA of the CDR3: TGCGCCAGCAGCCAAGAGCGAGGAGGGTACGAGCAGTACTTC.

J is TRBJ1-3 and V is TRBV6-5; D ambiguous. This CDR3 has 13 residues. Trimming stripped 5 bases from V and 4 bases from J, with 9 bases between. The germline V gene has CDR1 MNHEY and CDR2 SVGAGI. The CDR3 loop reads CASSARNGNTIYF. The CDR3 DNA sequence: TGTGCCAGCAGTGCGCGGAACGGAAACACCATATATTTT.